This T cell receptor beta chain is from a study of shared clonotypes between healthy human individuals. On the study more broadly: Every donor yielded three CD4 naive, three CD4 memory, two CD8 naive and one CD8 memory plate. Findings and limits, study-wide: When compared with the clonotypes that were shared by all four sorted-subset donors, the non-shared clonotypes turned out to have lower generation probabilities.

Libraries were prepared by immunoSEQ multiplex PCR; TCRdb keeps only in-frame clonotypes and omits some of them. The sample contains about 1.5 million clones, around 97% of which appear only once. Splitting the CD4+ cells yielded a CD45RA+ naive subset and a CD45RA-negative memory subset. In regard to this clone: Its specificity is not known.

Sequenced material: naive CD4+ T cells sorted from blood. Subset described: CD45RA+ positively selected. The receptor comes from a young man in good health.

CDR3 in DNA: TGTGCCAGCAGTACTTGGACGGCGAACACTGAAGCTTTCTTT. It is translated as CASSTWTANTEAFF. The chain carries TRBV27 and TRBJ1-1; D gene uncertain. The CDR3 consists of 14 residues. V lost 5 bases to trimming and J lost 1 base, with 11 bases between them. Germline lookup yields CDR1 MNHEY and CDR2 SMNVEV (reference sequence).